This TCR beta chain was sequenced during a study of graft-versus-host responses after intestinal transplantation. Study-wide results and limits: In recipient marrow, GvH clones were found, and some appeared first in ileum or blood.

CDR1 and CDR2 from the germline V gene are SGHNT and YYREEE (reference sequence). The CDR3 has 12 residues. V was trimmed by 2 bases and J by 8 bases, leaving 10 bases between them. The repertoire was sequenced with immunoSEQ multiplex PCR; TCRdb's copy has only in-frame clones and lacks some. Among about 36,000 clones, roughly 94% were seen once, and the ten largest hold 0.22%. As concerns this clone: Its specificity is unknown.

The chain carries TRBV5-4 and TRBJ1-1; D unclear. This clonotype was obtained from a human donor who was the organ donor for an intestinal transplant. The sample was unstimulated CD4+ T cells sorted from spleen or lymph node cells, taken before transplant. The CDR3 is CASSLSEAEAFF. CDR3 bases: TGTGCCAGCAGCTTAAGTGAGGCCGAAGCTTTCTTT.